Each of the 23 T cell receptor beta chains below was sequenced from the same sample in a study of blood T cell repertoires in COVID-19. Assay used: immunoSEQ multiplex PCR; TCRdb lists only in-frame clones, some missing. The sample holds approximately 260,000 clones, 88% seen once. The specimen sequenced was peripheral blood. Receptors originate from a woman aged 40 to 50 who had recovered from COVID-19.

The genes are TRBV4-2 and TRBJ1-4; possible D gene TRBD1, 6 bases. Trimming left V 3 bases short and J 10 bases short, with 21 bases between. There are 16 residues in the CDR3. From germline, CDR1 is LGHNA and CDR2 YNFKEQ. The CDR3 bases are TGTGCCAGCAGCCAGGGAGGGAAGCTGGGGGCGGTAAAACTGTTTTTT. This translates into CASSQGGKLGAVKLFF.

V and J are TRBV24-1 and TRBJ1-2, with 7 bases aligning to TRBD1. The CDR3 sequence is 13 residues long. Germline V gives CDR1 KGHDR, CDR2 SFDVKD. V shed 7 bases and J 4 bases; nucleotides not matched to a gene: 5. The CDR3 DNA follows: TGTGCCACCAGCCCCGGGACAGTCTATGGCTACACCTTC. Translating it yields CATSPGTVYGYTF.

This chain joins TRBV7-2 and TRBJ2-2, with 8 bases aligning to TRBD2. The J segment lost 5 bases and the V segment lost 5 bases, leaving 10 bases of the junction unmatched. The germline V gene encodes CDR1 SGHTA and CDR2 FQGNSA. This CDR3 region has 16 residues. The CDR3 loop reads CASSRHGTSQTGELFF. CDR3 nucleotide sequence: TGTGCCAGCAGCCGCCATGGGACTAGTCAAACCGGGGAGCTGTTTTTT. Full variable domain (outside the CDR3, taken from reference TRBV7-2 and TRBJ2-2): GAGVSQSPSNKVTEKGKDVELRCDPISGHTALYWYRQSLGQGLEFLIYFQGNSAPDKSGLPSDRFSAERTGGSVSTLTIQRTQQEDSAVYLCASSRHGTSQTGELFFGEGSRLTVL.

This clone appeared a few times. The chain joins TRBV28 to TRBJ2-6, with D hard to call. The CDR3 extends over 15 amino acids. CDR1 MDHEN and CDR2 SYDVKM come from the germline V gene. Trimming removed 5 bases from V and 0 bases from J, with 8 bases in between. This chain's CDR3 is CASSPYISGANVLTF. As DNA, the CDR3 is TGTGCCAGCAGTCCGTATATCTCTGGGGCCAACGTCCTGACTTTC.

This clone was found once. This chain links TRBV30 with TRBJ2-7; 13 bases are shared with TRBD2. Per the germline V gene, CDR1 is GTSNPN and CDR2 is SVGIG (reference sequence). The CDR3 is made up of 18 amino acids. With V trimmed by 3 bases and J by 3 bases, 14 bases remained unmatched. Written as DNA, the CDR3 is TGTGCCTGGAGCGGAAACTCCGAACTAGCGGGGGGGGACTACGAGCAGTACTTC. This encodes CAWSGNSELAGGDYEQYF.

The rearrangement joins TRBV10-3 to TRBJ1-1; D gene ambiguous. The V end was cut by 6 bases, the J end by 1 base, with 15 bases between. CDR1 is ENHRY and CDR2 is SYGVKD in the germline V gene. This CDR3 region has 15 residues. The chain's CDR3 is CAIRDPGEANTEAFF. The CDR3 coding sequence is TGTGCCATCAGGGACCCCGGGGAGGCGAACACTGAAGCTTTCTTT.

The chain links TRBV27 to TRBJ2-1, with a tentative D call TRBD1 (6 bases). The germline V gene encodes CDR1 MNHEY and CDR2 SMNVEV (reference sequence). V was cut by 8 bases and J by 2 bases, with 10 bases left in between. CDR3 length equals 13 residues. The CDR3 bases are TGTGCCAGCGGTAGGGGGACCTACAATGAGCAGTTCTTC. As protein: CASGRGTYNEQFF.

The CDR3 spells CASSGVYSYGYTF. The CDR3 DNA reads as TGTGCCAGCAGTGGTGTCTACAGCTATGGCTACACCTTC. This sequence joins TRBV25-1 and TRBJ1-2, with D unclear. V gave up 4 bases and J gave up 4 bases, with 10 bases separating them. From germline, CDR1 is MGHDK and CDR2 SYGVNS. This CDR3 is 13 amino acids long.

This clone was seen a single time. V is TRBV10-1 and J is TRBJ2-7; a weak D match, TRBD2 (6 bases). CDR1 is WNHNN and CDR2 is SYGVQD in the germline V gene (reference sequence). V dropped 8 bases and J dropped 0 bases, with 11 bases sitting between them. The CDR3 length is 13 residues. This chain's CDR3 is CASQIGSSYEQYF. The CDR3 DNA follows: TGCGCCAGCCAGATCGGGAGCTCCTACGAGCAGTACTTC.

This chain uses TRBV24-1 with TRBJ1-2, with 9 bases lining up with TRBD1. The germline V gene has CDR1 KGHDR and CDR2 SFDVKD. With V trimmed by 6 bases and J by 8 bases, 12 bases remained unmatched. CDR3 length: 15 residues. CDR3 region: CATSRGTGTSTGYTF. The DNA of the CDR3 is TGTGCCACCAGTCGGGGGACAGGGACCTCGACAGGCTACACCTTC.

J is TRBJ2-7 and V is TRBV6-5; D uncertain. The CDR3 spans 16 residues. Germline V gene sequence: CDR1 MNHEY, CDR2 SVGAGI. V lost 0 bases and J lost 2, with 14 bases in between. CDR3: CASSYSNGYRPYEQYF. In DNA, the CDR3 is TGTGCCAGCAGTTACTCGAACGGGTACCGGCCCTACGAGCAGTACTTC.

The chain is built from TRBV5-1 and TRBJ2-5; 8 bases align to TRBD2. V shed 4 bases and J 4 bases; nucleotides not matched to a gene: 18. The V gene's germline CDR1 is SGHRS and CDR2 YFSETQ. The CDR3 has 18 residues. The CDR3: CASSPWLGTSGVGETQYF. The CDR3 coding sequence is TGCGCCAGCAGCCCTTGGCTGGGGACTAGTGGGGTAGGAGAGACCCAGTACTTC.

In DNA form, the CDR3 reads TGTGCCAGCAGCTTCGGACAGTACAATGAGCAGTTCTTC. This sequence encodes CASSFGQYNEQFF. The V call is TRBV7-2, the J call TRBJ2-1; the D gene is possibly TRBD1 (6 bases). CDR1 is SGHTA and CDR2 is FQGNSA in the germline V gene. V was clipped by 3 bases and J by 4 bases, with 7 bases between them. The CDR3 is made up of 13 amino acids.

The genes are TRBV5-1 and TRBJ1-5; 7 bases match TRBD1. From germline, CDR1 is SGHRS and CDR2 YFSETQ. The CDR3 totals 15 residues. Trimming cost V 0 bases and J 7 bases; bases outside gene matches: 7. Written as DNA, the CDR3 is TGCGCCAGCAGCTTGGAGGGGGCGGGAGGGCAGCCCCAGCATTTT. Residues: CASSLEGAGGQPQHF. The full variable domain, in which reference TRBV5-1 and TRBJ1-5 provide the parts outside the CDR3, is KAGVTQTPRYLIKTRGQQVTLSCSPISGHRSVSWYQQTPGQGLQFLFEYFSETQRNKGNFPGRFSGRQFSNSRSEMNVSTLELGDSALYLCASSLEGAGGQPQHFGDGTRLSIL.

The V and J genes are TRBV7-2 and TRBJ2-7; D is possibly TRBD2 (6 bases). The V gene lost 1 base and the J gene lost 2 bases, with 15 bases spanning the gap. The length of the CDR3 is 16 residues. In germline, CDR1 is SGHTA, CDR2 FQGNSA. The CDR3 DNA reads as TGTGCCAGCAGCTTAGGGGTCAGCGGGCCCACCTACGAGCAGTACTTC. Translation: CASSLGVSGPTYEQYF.

This chain uses TRBV29-1 with TRBJ2-7, with D possibly matching TRBD2 (6 bases). Germline V lookup: CDR1 SQVTM, CDR2 ANQGSEA. V was cut by 6 bases and J by 8 bases, with 20 bases left in between. The CDR3 extends over 13 amino acids. The CDR3 DNA reads as TGCAGCGTCGGCACGGAGGGGCTAAGGCAGCAGTACTTC. This codes for CSVGTEGLRQQYF.

The sample holds one count of this clone. This chain uses TRBV19 with TRBJ2-7; possible D gene TRBD1, 6 bases. Germline CDR1 is LNHDA and CDR2 is SQIVND (reference sequence). The CDR3 length is 11 residues. V lost 3 bases and J 9 bases, leaving 9 bases between the germline ends. CDR3 bases: TGTGCCAGTAGTATTAAGGACAGGCAGTACTTC. Encoded protein: CASSIKDRQYF.

This clone appeared once. The chain employs TRBV24-1 and TRBJ2-6; no firm D call. Germline V gene data show CDR1 as KGHDR and CDR2 as SFDVKD. The ends were cut back, 3 bases at V and 0 bases at J, with 8 bases in the middle. The CDR3 is 16 residues long. In nucleotides, the CDR3 is TGTGCCACCAGTGATCCACAGACCTCTGGGGCCAACGTCCTGACTTTC. This gives the protein CATSDPQTSGANVLTF.

This chain links TRBV9 with TRBJ2-7, with a tentative D call TRBD2 (6 bases). Germline lookup yields CDR1 SGDLS and CDR2 YYNGEE. Trimming took off 2 bases at V and 6 bases at J, with 12 bases between the two ends. This CDR3 contains 13 residues. CDR3 sequence reads: CASSVSGDGEQYF. Written as DNA, the CDR3 is TGTGCCAGCAGCGTTTCGGGGGATGGCGAGCAGTACTTC. Variable domain in full (rest from reference TRBV9 and TRBJ2-7): DSGVTQTPKHLITATGQRVTLRCSPRSGDLSVYWYQQSLDQGLQFLIQYYNGEERAKGNILERFSAQQFPDLHSELNLSSLELGDSALYFCASSVSGDGEQYFGPGTRLTVT.

The rearrangement uses TRBV19 and TRBJ2-6; the D is unclear. V was clipped by 4 bases and J by 0 bases, with 7 bases between them. Germline loops: CDR1 LNHDA, CDR2 SQIVND (reference sequence). This CDR3 has 15 amino acids. This CDR3 reads CASSKRYSGANVLTF. The CDR3 coding sequence is TGTGCCAGTAGTAAGAGGTACTCTGGGGCCAACGTCCTGACTTTC.

The chain uses TRBV7-3 and TRBJ2-1, with TRBD2 matching 7 bases. With V trimmed by 6 bases and J by 4 bases, 15 bases remained unmatched. Germline CDR1 SGHTA, CDR2 FQGTGA. The CDR3 is 17 amino acids. CDR3: CASRTWNSGQGYNEQFF. CDR3 bases: TGTGCCAGCAGAACGTGGAATAGCGGGCAGGGATACAATGAGCAGTTCTTC.

This sequence joins TRBV11-2 and TRBJ2-7; 8 bases fit TRBD1. CDR1 and CDR2 (germline): SGHAT, FQNNGV. The CDR3 consists of 15 residues. Trimming at V came to 1 base and at J to 4 bases, leaving 6 bases not matched to a gene. CDR3 nucleotide sequence: TGTGCCAGCAGCTTAGTGGGGACAGGATCTTACGAGCAGTACTTC. It is translated as CASSLVGTGSYEQYF.

This rearrangement joins TRBV5-4 to TRBJ1-3; TRBD1 matches 12 bases. With V trimmed by 4 bases and J by 3 bases, 14 bases remained unmatched. The CDR3 runs 19 residues. CDR1 is SGHNT, CDR2 YYREEE, per germline (reference sequence). In nucleotides, the CDR3 is TGTGCCAGCAGCCCGGGGACAGGGGGCGCAGGCTTCGGTGGAAACACCATATATTTT. It specifies CASSPGTGGAGFGGNTIYF.